Described below is a single TCR beta chain sequence and its context. No antigen is known for it. This sample stems from a study of cytomegalovirus exposure and HLA in healthy donors. Regarding the study as a whole: No immune exposure information besides CMV serostatus was available. Per published reports, the classifier diagnosed cytomegalovirus status with high specificity and sensitivity.

Primers included in the PCR were 60 Vbeta and 13 Jbeta primers. Measured with immunoSEQ multiplex PCR; TCRdb has only the in-frame clones, and not every one. Here the sample spans around 200,000 clones, around 83% being singletons. Germline V gene lookup returns CDR1 SEHNR and CDR2 FQNEAQ (reference sequence). The CDR3 covers 14 residues. Trimming took 1 base from V and 8 from J, leaving 12 bases between them. The sequenced material came from PBMCs. The chain recombines TRBV7-9 with TRBJ2-1; a possible D gene is TRBD2 (6 bases). This sequence originates from a girl aged 2 to 9 in good health and CMV-seropositive. CDR3 sequence (DNA): TGTGCCAGCAGCTTAGTATGGGGGAGGTATGAGCAGTTCTTC. This sequence encodes CASSLVWGRYEQFF.